Listed below are T cell receptor beta chains from one sample, sequenced in a study of blood T cell repertoires in COVID-19. Produced via immunoSEQ multiplex PCR; TCRdb's table is partial and in-frame only. The table records roughly 43,000 clones, about 88% of them present only once. Material for sequencing was PBMCs or T cells enriched from blood (not recorded which). The receptor source for this set is a woman aged 45-65 years who had recovered from COVID-19. Both conserved end residues are part of each CDR3. D genes are given only for firm matches. For some rows the clone size is stated as once, few or many, or as a class when expanded; others skip it.

V: TRBV19; D: .; J: TRBJ2-3; size: .; CDR3: CASSIPQGDTQYF; DNA: TGTGCCAGTAGTATTCCTCAGGGGGATACGCAGTATTTT
V: TRBV6-5; D: .; J: TRBJ1-2; size: few; CDR3: CASSYSSGRKRGYTF; DNA: TGTGCCAGCAGTTACTCCTCAGGCCGAAAGCGGGGCTACACCTTC
V: TRBV24-1; D: TRBD1; J: TRBJ2-7; size: .; CDR3: CATSARGLDEQYF; DNA: TGTGCCACCAGTGCCAGGGGGCTGGACGAGCAGTACTTC
V: TRBV5-1; D: .; J: TRBJ2-7; size: .; CDR3: CASSLVGGAVATYEQYF; DNA: TGCGCCAGCAGCTTGGTTGGGGGGGCAGTCGCAACCTACGAGCAGTACTTC
V: TRBV20-1; D: TRBD2; J: TRBJ2-1; size: .; CDR3: CSVVRGGSQFF; DNA: TGCAGTGTGGTCCGGGGGGGGTCTCAGTTCTTC
V: TRBV18; D: .; J: TRBJ2-4; size: .; CDR3: CASSPSSALGNIQYF; DNA: TGTGCCAGCTCACCATCGAGCGCCTTGGGAAACATTCAGTACTTC
V: TRBV6-2/TRBV6-3; D: .; J: TRBJ1-3; size: .; CDR3: CASSYSYLRNSGNTIYF; DNA: TGTGCCAGCAGTTACTCCTATCTGCGGAACTCTGGAAACACCATATATTTT
V: TRBV7-2; D: .; J: TRBJ1-5; size: .; CDR3: CASSFIGSNQPQHF; DNA: TGTGCCAGCAGCTTTATCGGTAGCAATCAGCCCCAGCATTTT
V: TRBV5-4; D: TRBD1; J: TRBJ1-2; size: .; CDR3: CASSFGTEFNYGYTF; DNA: TGTGCCAGCAGCTTCGGGACAGAGTTTAACTATGGCTACACCTTC
V: TRBV19; D: TRBD1; J: TRBJ1-5; size: .; CDR3: CASTDREAQPQHF; DNA: TGTGCCAGTACCGACAGGGAGGCTCAGCCCCAGCATTTT
V: TRBV7-2; D: .; J: TRBJ1-4; size: .; CDR3: CASSLRVREKLFF; DNA: TGTGCCAGCAGCTTACGGGTCAGAGAAAAACTGTTTTTT
V: TRBV10-2; D: .; J: TRBJ2-7; size: .; CDR3: CASSDPTDYGYEQYF; DNA: TGCGCCAGCAGTGACCCAACCGACTATGGGTACGAGCAGTACTTC
V: TRBV11-2; D: TRBD1; J: TRBJ2-7; size: .; CDR3: CASSFSDREFEQYF; DNA: TGTGCCAGCAGCTTTTCGGACAGGGAGTTCGAGCAGTACTTC
V: TRBV7-2; D: .; J: TRBJ1-4; size: .; CDR3: CASSPGVVETNEKLFF; DNA: TGTGCCAGCAGCCCCGGGGTCGTAGAAACTAATGAAAAACTGTTTTTT
V: TRBV28; D: TRBD1; J: TRBJ2-7; size: once; CDR3: CASRGTGGPYEQYF; DNA: TGTGCCAGCCGGGGGACAGGGGGGCCCTACGAGCAGTACTTC
V: TRBV7-6; D: TRBD1; J: TRBJ1-2; size: .; CDR3: CASSLGTGDYGYTF; DNA: TGTGCCAGCAGCTTAGGGACAGGGGACTATGGCTACACCTTC
V: TRBV4-1; D: TRBD2; J: TRBJ2-1; size: .; CDR3: CASSQDHRGGGAYNEQFF; DNA: TGCGCCAGCAGCCAAGATCACCGAGGCGGGGGGGCCTACAATGAGCAGTTCTTC
V: TRBV9; D: TRBD2; J: TRBJ2-1; size: .; CDR3: CASSPVGGGGGIEQFF; DNA: TGTGCCAGCAGCCCAGTAGGAGGCGGGGGGGGAATTGAGCAGTTCTTC
V: TRBV4-3; D: .; J: TRBJ2-7; size: .; CDR3: CASSQDQGSYEQYF; DNA: TGCGCCAGCAGCCAAGATCAGGGGTCCTACGAGCAGTACTTC
V: TRBV2; D: .; J: TRBJ2-4; size: .; CDR3: CASHSGDLIAKNIQYF; DNA: TGTGCCAGCCACTCGGGGGACTTGATAGCCAAAAACATTCAGTACTTC
V: TRBV11-1; D: .; J: TRBJ2-5; size: .; CDR3: CASSLASSTAGRRWTQYF; DNA: TGTGCCAGCAGCTTAGCTAGTTCCACCGCGGGGCGGAGATGGACCCAGTACTTC
V: TRBV6-1; D: .; J: TRBJ2-7; size: once; CDR3: CASSEVNRVPYEQYF; DNA: TGTGCCAGCAGTGAAGTAAACAGGGTGCCCTACGAGCAGTACTTC
V: TRBV9; D: TRBD2; J: TRBJ2-5; size: .; CDR3: CASSGVAGQETQYF; DNA: TGTGCCAGCAGCGGAGTAGCGGGCCAAGAGACCCAGTACTTC
V: TRBV12-3/TRBV12-4; D: .; J: TRBJ2-7; size: .; CDR3: CASSSAYEQYF; DNA: TGTGCCAGCAGTTCCGCCTACGAGCAGTACTTC
V: TRBV7-6; D: .; J: TRBJ1-1; size: .; CDR3: CASSLVVRGRYTEAFF; DNA: TGTGCCAGCAGCTTAGTTGTCAGGGGAAGGTACACTGAAGCTTTCTTT
V: TRBV7-2; D: TRBD1; J: TRBJ1-4; size: few; CDR3: CASSLGGQGGNEKLFF; DNA: TGTGCCAGCAGCTTAGGGGGACAGGGGGGGAATGAAAAACTGTTTTTT
V: TRBV4-1; D: .; J: TRBJ1-2; size: .; CDR3: CASSQSNLRGGQEGYTF; DNA: TGCGCCAGCAGCCAAAGCAATTTGCGGGGAGGCCAAGAAGGCTACACCTTC
V: TRBV10-3; D: .; J: TRBJ2-7; size: .; CDR3: CAISELEQAHYEQYF; DNA: TGTGCCATCAGTGAGTTGGAACAGGCGCACTACGAGCAGTACTTC
V: TRBV19; D: .; J: TRBJ2-3; size: .; CDR3: CASSIVFGTDTQYF; DNA: TGTGCCAGTAGTATAGTCTTCGGTACAGATACGCAGTATTTT
V: TRBV2; D: TRBD2; J: TRBJ2-2; size: .; CDR3: CASNVAGADTGELFF; DNA: TGTGCCAGCAACGTAGCGGGGGCGGATACCGGGGAGCTGTTTTTT
V: TRBV27; D: TRBD1; J: TRBJ2-7; size: .; CDR3: CASRQQGLEQYF; DNA: TGTGCCAGCAGACAACAGGGGCTCGAGCAGTACTTC
V: TRBV28; D: .; J: TRBJ2-3; size: .; CDR3: CASSLRDFPYF; DNA: TGTGCCAGCAGTTTAAGGGACTTCCCGTATTTT
V: TRBV25-1; D: TRBD1; J: TRBJ1-1; size: .; CDR3: CASSDSQGGTEAFF; DNA: TGTGCCAGCAGTGACTCCCAGGGGGGCACTGAAGCTTTCTTT
V: TRBV7-2; D: .; J: TRBJ1-5; size: once; CDR3: CASSYSRSQPQHF; DNA: TGTGCCAGCAGCTATAGCAGAAGTCAGCCCCAGCATTTT
V: TRBV2; D: .; J: TRBJ1-3; size: .; CDR3: CASSRQVGAYSGNTIYF; DNA: TGTGCCAGCAGTAGACAGGTTGGGGCCTACTCTGGAAACACCATATATTTT
V: TRBV6-5; D: .; J: TRBJ1-2; size: .; CDR3: CASLTGGGGYTF; DNA: TGTGCCAGTCTGACAGGCGGCGGAGGCTACACCTTC
V: TRBV27; D: .; J: TRBJ1-4; size: .; CDR3: CASSLWQTNEKLFF; DNA: TGTGCCAGCAGTTTATGGCAGACTAATGAAAAACTGTTTTTT
V: TRBV13; D: TRBD1; J: TRBJ2-2; size: .; CDR3: CASRIPGTGNTGELFF; DNA: TGTGCCAGCAGGATTCCAGGGACAGGGAACACCGGGGAGCTGTTTTTT
V: TRBV5-1; D: TRBD2; J: TRBJ2-7; size: .; CDR3: CASRQLAGETYEQYF; DNA: TGCGCCAGCAGGCAACTAGCGGGGGAAACCTACGAGCAGTACTTC
V: TRBV5-1; D: .; J: TRBJ2-7; size: .; CDR3: CASSLGRGATEEQYF; DNA: TGCGCCAGCAGCTTGGGACGGGGGGCTACTGAGGAGCAGTACTTC
V: TRBV10-3; D: .; J: TRBJ1-2; size: once; CDR3: CAITALQGDGYTF; DNA: TGTGCCATCACCGCACTACAGGGAGATGGCTACACCTTC
V: TRBV15; D: .; J: TRBJ1-5; size: .; CDR3: CATSSGQSNQPQHF; DNA: TGTGCCACCAGCAGCGGACAGAGCAATCAGCCCCAGCATTTT
V: TRBV7-2; D: TRBD1; J: TRBJ2-5; size: .; CDR3: CASSSGQRETQYF; DNA: TGTGCCAGCAGCTCGGGACAGAGGGAGACCCAGTACTTC
V: TRBV27; D: .; J: TRBJ1-4; size: .; CDR3: CASSPEAGLNEKLFF; DNA: TGTGCCAGCAGTCCCGAGGCAGGGCTTAATGAAAAACTGTTTTTT
V: TRBV28; D: TRBD1; J: TRBJ2-5; size: .; CDR3: CASSSGQVETQYF; DNA: TGTGCCAGCAGTTCGGGACAGGTCGAGACCCAGTACTTC
V: TRBV24-1; D: .; J: TRBJ1-1; size: .; CDR3: CATRTGRGNTEAFF; DNA: TGTGCCACCCGGACCGGGAGGGGGAACACTGAAGCTTTCTTT